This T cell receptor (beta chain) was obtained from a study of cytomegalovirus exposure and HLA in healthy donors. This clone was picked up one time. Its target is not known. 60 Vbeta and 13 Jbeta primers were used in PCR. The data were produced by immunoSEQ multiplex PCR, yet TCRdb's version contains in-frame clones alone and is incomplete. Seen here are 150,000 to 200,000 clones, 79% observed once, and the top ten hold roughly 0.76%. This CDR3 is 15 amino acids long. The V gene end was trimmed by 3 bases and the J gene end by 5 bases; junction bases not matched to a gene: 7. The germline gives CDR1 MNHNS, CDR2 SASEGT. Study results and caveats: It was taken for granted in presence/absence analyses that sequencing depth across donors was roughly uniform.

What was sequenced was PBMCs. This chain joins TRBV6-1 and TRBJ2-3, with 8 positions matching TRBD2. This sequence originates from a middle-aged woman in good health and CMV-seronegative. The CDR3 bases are TGTGCCAGCAGTGACGGGTGGAGCGGGAGAGATACGCAGTATTTT. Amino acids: CASSDGWSGRDTQYF.